This TCR beta chain was profiled in a study of shared clonotypes between healthy human individuals. Profiled with immunoSEQ multiplex PCR; TCRdb holds only in-frame clones, not every one. The data show around 2.1 million clones, with roughly 95% seen just once and around 0.13% held by the top ten. This clone was seen a few times. There are 15 residues in the CDR3. V lost 3 bases to trimming and J lost 8 bases, with 14 bases between them. Germline V gene sequence: CDR1 SEHNR, CDR2 FQNEAQ (reference sequence). This TCR derives from a man in his late teens or twenties in good health. The V and J genes are TRBV7-9 and TRBJ1-6; D might be TRBD1 (5 bases). The sample taken for sequencing was naive CD4+ T cells sorted from blood. The subset was: CD45RA+ positively selected. This CDR3 reads CASSFSSPGDSPLHF. Here the CDR3 DNA reads TGTGCCAGCAGCTTTTCATCTCCGGGGGATTCACCCCTCCACTTT.